Listed below are T cell receptor beta chains from one sample, sequenced in a study of cytomegalovirus exposure and HLA in healthy donors. The protocol was immunoSEQ multiplex PCR, while the TCRdb copy is restricted to in-frame clones and leaves out a portion. The specimen's table records approximately 120,000 clones. Material: PBMCs. These receptor sequences come from a man under 40 in good health and CMV-seronegative. Both conserved end residues are part of each CDR3. The D gene is left open where the match is weak.

>TRBJ1-4|TRBV25-1|TRBD1
CASSERTGLNEKLFF
TGTGCCAGCAGTGAACGGACAGGGCTTAATGAAAAACTGTTTTTT
>TRBJ2-3|TRBV29-1|.
CSVVYPTQYF
TGCAGCGTTGTTTATCCTACGCAGTATTTT
>TRBJ2-7|TRBV5-1|.
CASSPQITYEQYF
TGCGCCAGCAGCCCGCAGATTACCTACGAGCAGTACTTC
>TRBJ1-6|TRBV7-2|.
CASSLAQGNSPLHF
TGTGCCAGCAGCTTGGCACAGGGTAATTCACCCCTCCACTTT
>TRBJ2-3|TRBV5-4|TRBD1
CASSSQQGAGLRDTQYF
TGTGCCAGCAGTTCACAACAGGGGGCAGGACTCAGAGATACGCAGTATTTT
>TRBJ1-4|TRBV5-1|TRBD1
CASSPHDRGGEKLFF
TGCGCCAGCAGCCCTCATGACAGGGGTGGTGAAAAACTGTTTTTT
>TRBJ1-2|TRBV7-9|.
CASSLPGGGTYGYTF
TGTGCCAGCAGCTTACCCGGCGGAGGGACCTATGGCTACACCTTC
>TRBJ2-1|TRBV5-1|.
CASSLSVTDEQFF
TGCGCCAGCAGCTTGTCCGTAACGGATGAGCAGTTCTTC
>TRBJ2-5|TRBV19|.
CASRQSGETQYF
TGTGCCAGCCGCCAGAGCGGGGAGACCCAGTACTTC
>TRBJ1-2|TRBV6-5|TRBD1
CASSGTGNNYGYTF
TGTGCCAGCAGCGGGACAGGAAATAACTATGGCTACACCTTC
>TRBJ1-1|TRBV7-2|TRBD1
CASSLGGGMNTEAFF
TGTGCCAGCAGCTTAGGAGGGGGCATGAACACTGAAGCTTTCTTT
>TRBJ1-2|TRBV30|.
CAWSRIVGPWVGYTF
TGTGCCTGGAGTCGTATAGTGGGCCCGTGGGTCGGCTACACCTTC
>TRBJ1-1|TRBV5-5|.
CASSLGDMNTEAFF
TGTGCCAGCAGCTTGGGAGACATGAACACTGAAGCTTTCTTT
>TRBJ2-3|TRBV10-3|TRBD2
CATRLAGGLSTDTQYF
TGTGCCACTCGACTAGCGGGGGGTCTTAGCACAGATACGCAGTATTTT
>TRBJ2-5|TRBV30|.
CAWSELSGPQYF
TGTGCCTGGAGTGAGCTTAGCGGACCCCAGTACTTC
>TRBJ2-1|TRBV19|TRBD2
CASSRGGGYNEQFF
TGTGCCAGTAGTAGGGGCGGGGGGTACAATGAGCAGTTCTTC
>TRBJ2-7|TRBV15|TRBD2
CATSRVAGGSYEQYF
TGTGCCACCAGCAGAGTAGCGGGAGGGTCCTACGAGCAGTACTTC
>TRBJ2-1|TRBV9|.
CASSVGGEPGNEQFF
TGTGCCAGCAGCGTAGGGGGGGAGCCGGGCAATGAGCAGTTCTTC
>TRBJ2-1|TRBV2|TRBD2
CARRTSGSYEQFF
TGTGCCAGGCGGACTAGCGGGAGCTATGAGCAGTTCTTC
>TRBJ2-7|TRBV5-8|TRBD1
CATTRYRGDFSTATYEQYF
TGTGCCACCACCCGGTACAGGGGAGATTTTAGTACGGCCACCTACGAGCAGTACTTC
>TRBJ2-3|TRBV19|.
CASRYQSADTQYF
TGTGCCAGTAGATACCAAAGCGCAGATACGCAGTATTTT
>TRBJ2-7|TRBV6-5|.
CASSSRLAYEQYF
TGTGCCAGCAGCTCCAGACTAGCCTACGAGCAGTACTTC
>TRBJ2-5|TRBV7-9|TRBD1
CASSTIGRGQETQYF
TGTGCCAGCAGCACAATCGGCAGGGGGCAAGAGACCCAGTACTTC